Sequencing of this T cell receptor beta chain was carried out in a study of shared T cell receptors in the human thymus. After removal of 1 base from V and 3 bases from J, the junction contained 4 bases not matched to a gene. CDR1 and CDR2 from the germline V gene are LNHNV and YYDKDF (reference sequence). CDR3 length equals 16 residues. TCRdb keeps only in-frame clones here, not all; method: immunoSEQ multiplex PCR. Of some 700,000 clones listed, around 87% are singletons. The sample was also reused in another study, on human thymus T cells. That investigation notes: Obtained as resections during corrective heart surgery, the thymus tissue was then studied. Thymic and blood repertoires appeared to show biased V and J gene usage.

The gene calls are TRBV15 and TRBJ2-3; 10 bases fit TRBD2. Sequenced material: thymocytes. The receptor was isolated from a boy less than two years old with a congenital heart defect. CDR3 sequence reads: CATSRVPSGRTDTQYF. In nucleotides, the CDR3 is TGTGCCACCAGCAGAGTGCCTAGCGGGAGAACAGATACGCAGTATTTT.